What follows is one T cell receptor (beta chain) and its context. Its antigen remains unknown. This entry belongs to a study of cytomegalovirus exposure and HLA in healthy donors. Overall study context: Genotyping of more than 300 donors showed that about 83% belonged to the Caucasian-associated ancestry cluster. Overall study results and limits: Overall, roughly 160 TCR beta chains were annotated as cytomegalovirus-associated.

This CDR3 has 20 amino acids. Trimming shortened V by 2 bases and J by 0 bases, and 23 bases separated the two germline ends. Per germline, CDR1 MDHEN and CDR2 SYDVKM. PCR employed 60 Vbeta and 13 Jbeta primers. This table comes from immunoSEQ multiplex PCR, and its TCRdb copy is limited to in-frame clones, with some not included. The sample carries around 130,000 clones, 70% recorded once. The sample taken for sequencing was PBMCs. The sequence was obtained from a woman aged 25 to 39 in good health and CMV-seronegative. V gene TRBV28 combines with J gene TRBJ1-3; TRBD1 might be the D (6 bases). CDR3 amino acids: CASSLRGTNRASRSGNTIYF. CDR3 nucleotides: TGTGCCAGCAGTTTAAGAGGGACCAACAGGGCTTCACGCTCTGGAAACACCATATATTTT.